This TCR beta chain was retrieved from a study of graft-versus-host responses after intestinal transplantation. Study-level background: Once they had received anti-thymocyte globulin induction, all recipients took tacrolimus and steroids for approximately 3 years.

The method was immunoSEQ multiplex PCR; TCRdb's version includes in-frame clones alone and lacks a portion of them. This sample has about 23,000 clones, with 70% to 80% found just once. Processing of graft tissue released intraepithelial and lamina propria lymphocytes. Whole-study findings and limits: In patients with graft-donor T cell macrochimerism, allograft graft-versus-host to host-versus-graft clonal ratios were high.

Concerning this clone: Its matching antigen is unknown.

The clonotype comes from a human patient who received an intestinal transplant, so some T cells may come from the graft donor. The source was ileum tissue, collected 12 days after intestinal transplant.

CDR3 bases: TGTGCCAGCAGCTTAGCCGGGACAGGGAGTTTCTACGAGCAGTACTTC. Its protein product is CASSLAGTGSFYEQYF. The J gene is TRBJ2-7, the V gene TRBV7-3; 9 positions agree with TRBD1. Germline CDR1 and CDR2: SGHTA and FQGTGA. V lost 2 bases and J lost 3; bases outside the gene matches: 8. This CDR3 is 16 amino acids long.